This record covers a single TCR beta chain. Its antigen is not identified. Investigators sought sequencing depths of between 1 in 200,000 and 1 in 1 million T cells. Here immunoSEQ multiplex PCR was the method, and the copy in TCRdb shows in-frame clones only, minus some. Of roughly 330,000 clones in the sample, roughly 67% were seen once. This sample was included in a study of cytotoxic CD8 clonotypes in ibrutinib-treated CLL. Looking at the study overall: Partial response occurred in roughly 25 patients and complete response in 2; at median around 5.5 years, about 14 remained remitted and approximately twelve progressed.

Looked up from germline, CDR1 is KGHSH and CDR2 is LQKENI. V lost 6 bases, J lost 3 bases, and 17 bases lay in between. This CDR3 comprises 15 residues. Study findings and constraints: Treatment left the uncommon public clonotypes either contracted or stable in frequency.

The sequence derives from a human donor with chronic lymphocytic leukemia. The sequencing used PBMCs, collected after 36 months of ibrutinib treatment. This chain links TRBV18 with TRBJ1-1; TRBD1 is a possible D gene (6 bases). The CDR3 is CASSLGQLYDTEAFF. DNA of the CDR3: TGTGCCAGCTCCCTTGGACAGTTGTACGACACTGAAGCTTTCTTT.